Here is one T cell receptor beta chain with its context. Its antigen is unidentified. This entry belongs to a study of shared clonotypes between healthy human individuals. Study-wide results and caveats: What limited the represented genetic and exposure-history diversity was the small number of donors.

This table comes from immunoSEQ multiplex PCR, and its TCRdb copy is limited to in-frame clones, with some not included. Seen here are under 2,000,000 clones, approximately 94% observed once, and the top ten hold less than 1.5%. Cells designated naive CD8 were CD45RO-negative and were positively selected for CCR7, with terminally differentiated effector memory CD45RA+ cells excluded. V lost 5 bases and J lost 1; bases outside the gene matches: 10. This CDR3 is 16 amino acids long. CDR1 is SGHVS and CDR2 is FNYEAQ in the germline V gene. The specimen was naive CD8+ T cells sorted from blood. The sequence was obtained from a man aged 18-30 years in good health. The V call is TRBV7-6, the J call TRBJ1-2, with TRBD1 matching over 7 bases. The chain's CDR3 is CASSPPDRVRNYGYTF. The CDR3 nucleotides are TGTGCCAGCAGCCCGCCCGACAGGGTCCGTAACTATGGCTACACCTTC.